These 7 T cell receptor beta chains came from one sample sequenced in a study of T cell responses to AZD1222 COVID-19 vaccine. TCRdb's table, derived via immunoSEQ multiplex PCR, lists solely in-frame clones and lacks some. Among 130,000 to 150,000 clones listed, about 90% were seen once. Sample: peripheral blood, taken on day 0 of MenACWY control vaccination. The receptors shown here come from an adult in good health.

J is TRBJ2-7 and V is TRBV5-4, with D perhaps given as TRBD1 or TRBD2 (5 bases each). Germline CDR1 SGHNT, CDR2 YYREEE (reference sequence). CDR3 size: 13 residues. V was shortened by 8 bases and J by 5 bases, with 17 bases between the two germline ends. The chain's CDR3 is CARTPQGADEQYF. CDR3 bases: TGTGCCAGGACCCCCCAGGGAGCGGACGAGCAGTACTTC.

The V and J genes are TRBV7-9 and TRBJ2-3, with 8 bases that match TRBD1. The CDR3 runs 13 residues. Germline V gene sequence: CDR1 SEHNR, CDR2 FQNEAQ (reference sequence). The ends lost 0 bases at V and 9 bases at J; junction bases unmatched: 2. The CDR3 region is CASSLARTGTQYF. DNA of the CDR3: TGTGCCAGCAGCTTAGCCAGGACAGGGACGCAGTATTTT.

The CDR3: CASSQASGREQYF. CDR3 DNA sequence: TGTGCCAGCAGCCAAGCTTCAGGGCGGGAGCAGTACTTC. This chain connects TRBV14 to TRBJ2-7, with D possibly matching TRBD1 (5 bases). CDR3 length: 13 amino acids. The germline gives CDR1 SGHDN, CDR2 FVKESK. Trimming removed 1 base from V and 7 bases from J, with 11 bases in between.

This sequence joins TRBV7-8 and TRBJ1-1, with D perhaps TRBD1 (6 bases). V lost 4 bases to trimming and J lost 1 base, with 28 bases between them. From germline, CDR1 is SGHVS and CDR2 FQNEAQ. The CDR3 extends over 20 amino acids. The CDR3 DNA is TGTGCCAGCAGCTCGCGCAGCAGTGTTCTAAACAGGGAAGGGAACACTGAAGCTTTCTTT. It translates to CASSSRSSVLNREGNTEAFF.

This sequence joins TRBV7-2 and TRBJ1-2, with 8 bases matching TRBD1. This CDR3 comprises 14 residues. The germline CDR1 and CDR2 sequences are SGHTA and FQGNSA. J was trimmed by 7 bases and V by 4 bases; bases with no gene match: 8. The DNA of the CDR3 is TGTGCCAGCAGCTCGACGTGGACAGGGTCTGGCTACACCTTC. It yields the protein CASSSTWTGSGYTF.

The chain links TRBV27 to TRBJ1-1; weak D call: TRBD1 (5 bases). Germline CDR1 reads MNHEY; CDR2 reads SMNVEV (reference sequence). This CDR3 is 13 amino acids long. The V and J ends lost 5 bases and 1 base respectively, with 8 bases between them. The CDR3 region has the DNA TGTGCCAGCAGTCGGGACCCGAACACTGAAGCTTTCTTT. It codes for CASSRDPNTEAFF.

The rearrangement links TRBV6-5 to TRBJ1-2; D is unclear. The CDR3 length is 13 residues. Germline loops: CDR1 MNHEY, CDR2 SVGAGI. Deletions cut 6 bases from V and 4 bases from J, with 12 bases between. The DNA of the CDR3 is TGTGCCAGCAGATACATACGGATCTATGGCTACACCTTC. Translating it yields CASRYIRIYGYTF.